Presented here are 26 T cell receptor beta chains from one specimen sequenced in a study of cytomegalovirus exposure and HLA in healthy donors. This PCR relied on a set of 60 Vbeta primers and 13 Jbeta primers. Data came from immunoSEQ multiplex PCR; TCRdb stores just in-frame clones and leaves some out. This repertoire includes just over 200,000 clones. Sequencing used PBMCs. The origin of the receptors is a girl aged 2-9 years in good health and CMV-seropositive.

V gene TRBV27 combines with J gene TRBJ2-2; the D gene is possibly TRBD1 (6 bases). The CDR3 has 15 amino acids. Germline V gene sequence: CDR1 MNHEY, CDR2 SMNVEV (reference sequence). V was clipped by 2 bases and J by 8 bases, with 15 bases between them. The CDR3: CASSLGGGLEGELFF. CDR3 in DNA: TGTGCCAGCAGTTTAGGTGGGGGCCTCGAGGGGGAGCTGTTTTTT.

V is TRBV27 and J is TRBJ2-3; D is undetermined. The CDR3 contains 13 residues. The V and J ends lost 4 bases and 6 bases respectively, with 11 bases between them. Germline V gene lookup returns CDR1 MNHEY and CDR2 SMNVEV (reference sequence). The DNA of the CDR3 is TGTGCCAGCAGTTCCTTTTCCCGGGATACGCAGTATTTT. The encoded protein is CASSSFSRDTQYF.

CDR3 region: CASSPRYRSSYEQYF. The DNA of the CDR3 is TGTGCCAGCAGCCCGCGATACAGGAGCTCCTACGAGCAGTACTTC. This sequence joins TRBV27 and TRBJ2-7; a possible D gene is TRBD1 (5 bases). Trimming left V 6 bases short and J 0 bases short, with 15 bases between. Germline-derived CDR1 and CDR2 are MNHEY and SMNVEV (reference sequence). CDR3 length equals 15 residues.

This chain links TRBV6-1 with TRBJ2-7, with D possibly being TRBD1 (7 bases). The CDR3 is 13 residues long. Trimming took off 1 base at V and 6 bases at J, with 10 bases between the two ends. Germline loops: CDR1 MNHNS, CDR2 SASEGT. CDR3 nucleotides: TGTGCCAGCAGTGAAGACAGGGGAGGCGAGCAGTACTTC. It yields the protein CASSEDRGGEQYF.

The rearrangement joins TRBV9 to TRBJ2-1; 9 bases line up with TRBD1. Germline CDR1 and CDR2: SGDLS and YYNGEE. The CDR3 has 14 amino acids. The junction had 3 bases not matched to a gene; V was cut back by 3 bases and J by 5 bases. DNA of the CDR3: TGTGCCAGCAGCGCGGGACAGGGAGACAATGAGCAGTTCTTC. Encoded protein: CASSAGQGDNEQFF.

The CDR3 protein is CASSESHIQTGELFF. CDR3 bases: TGCGCCAGCAGCGAAAGCCATATTCAAACCGGGGAGCTGTTTTTT. The rearrangement links TRBV5-1 to TRBJ2-2; D call uncertain. CDR3 size: 15 residues. V was pared by 4 bases and J by 5 bases, with 15 bases between. The V gene's germline CDR1 is SGHRS and CDR2 YFSETQ.

The V call is TRBV19, the J call TRBJ2-2; the D is unclear. Per germline, CDR1 LNHDA and CDR2 SQIVND (reference sequence). V was pared by 4 bases and J by 1 base, with 7 bases between. There are 14 residues in the CDR3. CDR3 amino acids: CASSTSGNTGELFF. As DNA, the CDR3 is TGTGCCAGTAGTACATCGGGGAACACCGGGGAGCTGTTTTTT.

This chain links TRBV7-9 with TRBJ1-5; 8 bases are a match to TRBD1. Germline values: CDR1 SEHNR, CDR2 FQNEAQ (reference sequence). The CDR3 totals 13 residues. V trimming: 5 bases; J trimming: 9 bases; junction bases outside the gene matches: 6. The CDR3 here is CASSPGQGRPQHF. The CDR3 coding sequence is TGTGCCAGCAGCCCAGGACAGGGAAGGCCCCAGCATTTT. The full variable domain, in which reference TRBV7-9 and TRBJ1-5 provide the parts outside the CDR3, is DTGVSQNPRHKITKRGQNVTFRCDPISEHNRLYWYRQTLGQGPEFLTYFQNEAQLEKSRLLSDRFSAERPKGSFSTLEIQRTEQGDSAMYLCASSPGQGRPQHFGDGTRLSIL.

The chain links TRBV28 to TRBJ1-2; 10 nucleotides agree with TRBD1. CDR3 length: 16 residues. V was pared by 4 bases and J by 8 bases, with 13 bases of the junction left unmatched. Germline CDR1 is MDHEN and CDR2 is SYDVKM. The CDR3 sequence is CASSSPRDRGPWGYTF. Written as DNA, the CDR3 is TGTGCCAGCAGTTCCCCCCGCGACAGGGGGCCATGGGGCTACACCTTC.

This chain connects TRBV27 to TRBJ2-1; 9 bases fit TRBD1. Germline CDR1 and CDR2: MNHEY and SMNVEV (reference sequence). The V gene end was trimmed by 6 bases and the J gene end by 4 bases; junction bases not matched to a gene: 7. The CDR3 is 15 amino acids. In DNA form, the CDR3 reads TGTGCCAGCAGCACCGGGACAGGGCCTTACAATGAGCAGTTCTTC. The encoded protein is CASSTGTGPYNEQFF.

The chain combines TRBV19 with TRBJ1-5, with D maybe TRBD1 (6 bases). Germline loops: CDR1 LNHDA, CDR2 SQIVND (reference sequence). This CDR3 contains 14 residues. With 7 bases removed from V and 5 bases from J, the gap between germline ends came to 15 bases. The CDR3 reads CASTRTALYQPQHF. CDR3 nucleotide sequence: TGTGCCAGTACTAGGACAGCATTATATCAGCCCCAGCATTTT. The whole variable domain, filled in from reference TRBV19 and TRBJ1-5, reads DGGITQSPKYLFRKEGQNVTLSCEQNLNHDAMYWYRQDPGQGLRLIYYSQIVNDFQKGDIAEGYSVSREKKESFPLTVTSAQKNPTAFYLCASTRTALYQPQHFGDGTRLSIL.

The V and J genes are TRBV19 and TRBJ1-5; no clear D gene. CDR1 and CDR2 (germline): LNHDA, SQIVND (reference sequence). This CDR3 has 14 amino acids. The V gene lost 7 bases and the J gene lost 0 bases, with 10 bases spanning the gap. The CDR3 coding sequence is TGTGCCAGTATACTGTCGGTTAGCAATCAGCCCCAGCATTTT. Translating it yields CASILSVSNQPQHF.

V is TRBV6-5 and J is TRBJ1-2, with D perhaps TRBD1 (5 bases). There are 15 residues in the CDR3. V lost 4 bases to trimming and J lost 4 bases, with 16 bases between them. The V gene's germline CDR1 is MNHEY and CDR2 SVGAGI. Here the CDR3 reads CASSLPSFGGYGYTF. CDR3 DNA sequence: TGTGCCAGCAGTTTGCCTTCGTTCGGGGGCTATGGCTACACCTTC.

The J gene is TRBJ2-5, the V gene TRBV18, with 8 bases lining up with TRBD1. J gave up 6 bases and V 0 bases, and 6 bases lay outside the gene matches. Germline lookup yields CDR1 KGHSH and CDR2 LQKENI. The CDR3 length is 15 residues. The DNA for the CDR3 is TGTGCCAGCTCACCACCTTTACGGACAGGGAAGACCCAGTACTTC. Encoded protein: CASSPPLRTGKTQYF. The complete variable domain, with remaining parts taken from reference TRBV18 and TRBJ2-5, reads NAGVMQNPRHLVRRRGQEARLRCSPMKGHSHVYWYRQLPEEGLKFMVYLQKENIIDESGMPKERFSAEFPKEGPSILRIQQVVRGDSAAYFCASSPPLRTGKTQYFGPGTRLLVL.

The V call is TRBV28, the J call TRBJ2-1, with 14 bases matching TRBD2. The CDR3 runs 16 residues. Trimming cost V 6 bases and J 7 bases; bases outside gene matches: 8. Germline V gene data show CDR1 as MDHEN and CDR2 as SYDVKM. The CDR3 here is CASSPSGLAGVNEQFF. CDR3 coding DNA: TGTGCCAGCAGCCCATCGGGACTAGCGGGAGTTAATGAGCAGTTCTTC. Filled out from reference TRBV28 and TRBJ2-1, the complete variable domain reads DVKVTQSSRYLVKRTGEKVFLECVQDMDHENMFWYRQDPGLGLRLIYFSYDVKMKEKGDIPEGYSVSREKKERFSLILESASTNQTSMYLCASSPSGLAGVNEQFFGPGTRLTVL.

The rearrangement joins TRBV2 to TRBJ2-5, with 10 bases lining up with TRBD2. The V and J ends lost 6 bases and 5 bases, in that order; junction bases with no gene match: 6. Germline V lookup: CDR1 SNHLY, CDR2 FYNNEI. This CDR3 has 14 amino acids. The CDR3 region is CASRGLAGVETQYF. The CDR3 DNA sequence: TGTGCCAGCAGGGGTCTAGCGGGAGTGGAGACCCAGTACTTC.

The chain uses TRBV5-1 and TRBJ1-1, with D possibly matching TRBD1 (6 bases). Trimming stripped 3 bases from V and 1 base from J, with 13 bases between. CDR1 is SGHRS and CDR2 is YFSETQ in the germline V gene. The CDR3 is 15 amino acids. The CDR3 DNA reads as TGCGCCAGCAGCTGGACGACAGGAGAGAACACTGAAGCTTTCTTT. Translating gives CASSWTTGENTEAFF.

The CDR3 region has the DNA TGTGCCAGTAGTATAGGCGGGACAGCGGCGAGTGGCTACACCTTC. Protein product: CASSIGGTAASGYTF. The chain combines TRBV19 with TRBJ1-2, with 7 bases lining up with TRBD1. The CDR3 is made up of 15 amino acids. Trimming at V came to 1 base and at J to 7 bases, leaving 9 bases not matched to a gene. Germline-derived CDR1 and CDR2 are LNHDA and SQIVND (reference sequence).

The V gene is TRBV28, the J gene TRBJ2-5, with D unresolved. The better agreement between TRBJ2-7 and the DNA end casts doubt on the J call. Per germline, CDR1 MDHEN and CDR2 SYDVKM. The CDR3 runs 14 residues. Written as DNA, the CDR3 is TGTGCCAGCAGTTTACCTAGTGAGGTCTACGAGCAGTACTTC. Protein sequence: CASSLPSEVYEQYF.

The V call is TRBV5-1, the J call TRBJ2-1; 7 bases are a match to TRBD1. The V segment lost 1 base and the J segment 7 bases; nucleotides outside the gene matches: 5. The CDR3 is 14 amino acids. Germline CDR1 reads SGHRS; CDR2 reads YFSETQ. Here the CDR3 DNA reads TGCGCCAGCAGCTTGTGGCAGGGGGAAAATGAGCAGTTCTTC. Encoded protein: CASSLWQGENEQFF.

This sequence joins TRBV28 and TRBJ2-1, with TRBD2 matching over 12 bases. This CDR3 comprises 15 residues. The germline V gene has CDR1 MDHEN and CDR2 SYDVKM. V lost 6 bases to trimming and J lost 8 bases; unmatched junction nucleotides: 8. In DNA, the CDR3 is TGTGCCAGCAGAAAACGACTAGCGGGAGTGGATGAGCAGTTCTTC. It codes for CASRKRLAGVDEQFF.

CDR3 bases: TGTGCCAGCAGCCCAAAGGGGACCGGGACAACGAACACCGGGGAGCTGTTTTTT. It specifies CASSPKGTGTTNTGELFF. This chain links TRBV7-2 with TRBJ2-2; D is perhaps TRBD1 (6 bases). The CDR3 sequence is 18 residues long. Trimming took off 5 bases at V and 0 bases at J, with 19 bases between the two ends. In germline, CDR1 is SGHTA, CDR2 FQGNSA.

The J gene is TRBJ2-7, the V gene TRBV19; 9 nucleotides line up with TRBD1. V trimming: 7 bases; J trimming: 4 bases; junction bases outside the gene matches: 8. This CDR3 spans 14 amino acids. Germline V lookup: CDR1 LNHDA, CDR2 SQIVND (reference sequence). Here the CDR3 DNA reads TGTGCCAGTACCACCGGGACAGGGCCGTACGAGCAGTACTTC. Protein: CASTTGTGPYEQYF. Full variable domain (rest looked up from reference TRBV19 and TRBJ2-7): DGGITQSPKYLFRKEGQNVTLSCEQNLNHDAMYWYRQDPGQGLRLIYYSQIVNDFQKGDIAEGYSVSREKKESFPLTVTSAQKNPTAFYLCASTTGTGPYEQYFGPGTRLTVT.

The rearrangement links TRBV10-3 to TRBJ2-5; 8 positions match TRBD2. CDR1 is ENHRY and CDR2 is SYGVKD in the germline V gene. Unmatched junction bases numbered 11, after V lost 0 bases and J lost 5 bases. The CDR3 consists of 17 residues. CDR3 region: CAISESTSAGGGETQYF. CDR3 nucleotide sequence: TGTGCCATCAGTGAGTCGACTAGCGCAGGTGGTGGGGAGACCCAGTACTTC.

Notes on this clone: One end of the junction does not line up with germline, which may come from a read error. Other DNA sequences in the same sample also yield this CDR3. The rearrangement uses TRBV7-8 and TRBJ2-7, with 9 bases identical to TRBD1. Per germline, CDR1 SGHVS and CDR2 FQNEAQ. The CDR3 extends over 15 amino acids. The CDR3 DNA reads as TGTGCCAGCAGCCTTAGGGGGGACAGGGACTACGAGCAATACTTC. It yields the protein CASSLRGDRDYEQYF.

V gene TRBV28 combines with J gene TRBJ1-5; D gene uncertain. V lost 3 bases, J lost 5 bases, and 14 bases lay in between. From germline, CDR1 is MDHEN and CDR2 SYDVKM. The CDR3 sequence is 15 residues long. The CDR3 here is CASSFAAVGDQPQHF. DNA of the CDR3: TGTGCCAGCAGTTTTGCGGCGGTCGGCGATCAGCCCCAGCATTTT.